Listed below are T cell receptor beta chains from one sample, sequenced in a study of cytomegalovirus exposure and HLA in healthy donors. Generated by immunoSEQ multiplex PCR, the TCRdb table keeps only in-frame clones and is missing some. Of 97,000 or so clones listed, roughly three fifths were seen once; the top ten hold less than 5%. Sequencing was done on a sample of PBMCs. The receptors shown here come from a human donor in good health. The CDR3 runs from the conserved cysteine through the conserved F or W. A D gene is named only where the DNA matches it firmly. Clone sizes are given selectively: once, few, many, or a class where the clone is expanded.

TRBD1	TRBJ1-1	TRBV19	-	TGTGCCAGTAGTCGCTCCGGGACAGGGCGGCCCCGTGAAGCTTTCTTT	CASSRSGTGRPREAFF
TRBD1	TRBJ2-5	TRBV30	few	TGTGCCTGGAGTGCCCAATGGGGACAGCTCCAAGAGACCCAGTACTTC	CAWSAQWGQLQETQYF
-	TRBJ2-6	TRBV25-1	-	TGTGCCAGCAGTGGGGGGGCTGGGGCCAACGTCCTGACTTTC	CASSGGAGANVLTF
-	TRBJ1-1	TRBV6-6	-	TGTGCCAGCAGTTACTCCGGGGGGGACCCGAACACTGAAGCTTTCTTT	CASSYSGGDPNTEAFF
TRBD2	TRBJ2-2	TRBV5-1	-	TGCGCCAGCAGCCCGGGACTAGCGGGTCTGAACACCGGGGAGCTGTTTTTT	CASSPGLAGLNTGELFF
-	TRBJ2-7	TRBV7-9	-	TGTGCCAGCAGTGACAGTCCAACCTACTACGAGCAGTACTTC	CASSDSPTYYEQYF
-	TRBJ2-3	TRBV10-2	-	TGCGCCAGCGGTCAGGGGAGGGCAGATACGCAGTATTTT	CASGQGRADTQYF
-	TRBJ2-7	TRBV27	-	TGTGCCAGCAGCTACACCTCAGGGGACACCTACGAGCAGTACTTC	CASSYTSGDTYEQYF
-	TRBJ1-6	TRBV2	-	TGTGCCAGCAGGGGAACCCCACAGGAACCCTCCTATAATTCACCCCTCCACTTT	CASRGTPQEPSYNSPLHF
TRBD1	TRBJ1-1	TRBV5-4	-	TGTGCCAGCAGCTTAAAAGGGGGCCAAGCTTTCTTT	CASSLKGGQAFF
-	TRBJ1-2	TRBV6-6	-	TGTGCCAGCGATTACGGGAACTATGGCTACACCTTC	CASDYGNYGYTF
-	TRBJ1-1	TRBV28	-	TGTGCCAGCACCTCATGGAGGGACACTGAAGCTTTCTTT	CASTSWRDTEAFF
-	TRBJ2-7	TRBV6-5	-	TGTGCCAGCACTAACCGGCCCGCATCGGGAGAGCAGTACTTC	CASTNRPASGEQYF
-	TRBJ2-2	TRBV5-1	-	TGCGCCAGCAGCTTGTACAGGGAGAACACCGGGGAGCTGTTTTTT	CASSLYRENTGELFF
TRBD1	TRBJ1-1	TRBV27	-	TGTGCCAGCAGGCTGACAGGGGACACTGAAGCTTTCTTT	CASRLTGDTEAFF
-	TRBJ2-1	TRBV7-2	-	TGTGCCAGCAGCTTATCCCAGACACCTAAAGCGGGTAAGTTCTTC	CASSLSQTPKAGKFF
TRBD1	TRBJ2-7	TRBV5-6	-	TGTGCCAGCAGCCCACGGACAGGGGGTTCCTACGAGCAGTACTTC	CASSPRTGGSYEQYF
TRBD2	TRBJ2-1	TRBV7-8	-	TGTGCCAGCAGCTTAATGCTAGCGGGCAACTACAATGAGCAGTTCTTC	CASSLMLAGNYNEQFF
-	TRBJ2-3	TRBV6-1	-	TGTGCCAGCAGCAAAACAGGGATAAGCACAGATACGCAGTATTTT	CASSKTGISTDTQYF
TRBD1	TRBJ1-1	TRBV2	-	TGTGCCAGCAGTGAAATGGGACAGGGGGCTGAAGCTTTCTTT	CASSEMGQGAEAFF
TRBD1	TRBJ2-7	TRBV27	-	TGTGCCAGCAATCCCGGGACAGGGTACGAGCAGTACTTC	CASNPGTGYEQYF
-	TRBJ2-3	TRBV6-4	-	TGTGCCAGCAGTAGCGGGAGCACAGATACGCAGTATTTT	CASSSGSTDTQYF
-	TRBJ1-1	TRBV10-3	-	TGTGCCATCAGTGACCGCGCCATGAAGACTGAAGCTTTCTTT	CAISDRAMKTEAFF
-	TRBJ1-4	TRBV18	-	TGTGCCAGCTCACAGCTCCGGGTCGCTAATGAAAAACTGTTTTTT	CASSQLRVANEKLFF
-	TRBJ1-4	TRBV4-1	few	TGCGCCAGCAGCCAAATTGGGGACACAGACAGGAGTAATGAAAAACTGTTTTTT	CASSQIGDTDRSNEKLFF
TRBD2	TRBJ2-3	TRBV6-5	-	TGTGCCAGCAGTCCGCCGGGACTAGCGGGGTATACGCAGTATTTT	CASSPPGLAGYTQYF
-	TRBJ2-3	TRBV28	-	TGTGCCAGCAGTTTAAGGCGGACGCAGTATTTT	CASSLRRTQYF
-	TRBJ2-7	TRBV19	-	TGTGCCAGTAGTAATTCAGTCTCGGGGAAGGTCTCATCCTACGAGCAGTACTTC	CASSNSVSGKVSSYEQYF
-	TRBJ2-5	TRBV11-2	-	TGTGCCAGCACGTGGGGCGGCCAAGAGACCCAGTACTTC	CASTWGGQETQYF
-	TRBJ1-5	TRBV5-8	-	TGTGCCAGCAGCTTGAGAGGTAGCAATCAGCCCCAGCATTTT	CASSLRGSNQPQHF
-	TRBJ1-2	TRBV9	-	TGTGCCAGCAGCGTAGACCCAGGCCCTAACTATGGCTACACCTTC	CASSVDPGPNYGYTF
TRBD1	TRBJ2-5	TRBV10-2	-	TGCGCCAGCAAGGGGACAGCGAGAGGCCAAGAGACCCAGTACTTC	CASKGTARGQETQYF